This T cell receptor beta chain was recorded in a study of shared clonotypes between healthy human individuals. Concerning this clone: What it recognizes is unknown.

Study-level results: The represented genetic and exposure-history diversity was limited by the small number of donors.

Genomic DNA of each subset was evenly split across several immunoSEQ plates. TCRdb keeps only in-frame clones here, not all; method: immunoSEQ multiplex PCR. The sample lists about 680,000 clones, 73% occurring once. Sequencing used memory CD4+ T cells sorted from blood. Subset of the sample: CD45RA-negative fraction. The source is a woman aged 25 to 45 in good health.

CDR3 loop: CASSYSGDYEQYF. The CDR3 nucleotides are TGTGCCAGCAGTTACTCGGGCGACTACGAGCAGTACTTC. This rearrangement joins TRBV6-5 to TRBJ2-7; no clear D gene. The CDR3 runs 13 residues. The germline V and J ends were trimmed by 0 bases and 3 bases, with 6 bases remaining between them. Germline V lookup: CDR1 MNHEY, CDR2 SVGAGI.